The TCR beta chain described here comes from a study of cytotoxic CD8 clonotypes in ibrutinib-treated CLL. Study context: Partial response occurred in some 25 patients and complete response in 2; at median about 70 months, approximately 14 remained remitted and around twelve progressed. Sample averages reached around 270,000 productive templates and 85,000 to 100,000 productive rearrangements. Study-wide points: Samples from sustained-remission and progressing patients were taken at different times. Contraction or stability on treatment characterized the public clonotypes, which were uncommon.

Measured with immunoSEQ multiplex PCR; TCRdb has only the in-frame clones, and not every one. The data contain some 150,000 clones, more than 75% of them singletons. Only one count was recorded for this clone. Antigen: not known. The germline CDR1 and CDR2 sequences are SGHVS and FQNEAQ. Trimming took 6 bases from V and 3 from J, leaving 11 bases between them. CDR3 length: 13 residues. The sample consisted of PBMCs, taken after 24 months of ibrutinib treatment. The chain recombines TRBV7-8 with TRBJ1-1; D is undetermined. The origin of this receptor is a human donor with chronic lymphocytic leukemia. The CDR3 here is CASSRRVDTEAFF. CDR3 bases: TGTGCCAGCAGTCGTAGGGTTGACACTGAAGCTTTCTTT.